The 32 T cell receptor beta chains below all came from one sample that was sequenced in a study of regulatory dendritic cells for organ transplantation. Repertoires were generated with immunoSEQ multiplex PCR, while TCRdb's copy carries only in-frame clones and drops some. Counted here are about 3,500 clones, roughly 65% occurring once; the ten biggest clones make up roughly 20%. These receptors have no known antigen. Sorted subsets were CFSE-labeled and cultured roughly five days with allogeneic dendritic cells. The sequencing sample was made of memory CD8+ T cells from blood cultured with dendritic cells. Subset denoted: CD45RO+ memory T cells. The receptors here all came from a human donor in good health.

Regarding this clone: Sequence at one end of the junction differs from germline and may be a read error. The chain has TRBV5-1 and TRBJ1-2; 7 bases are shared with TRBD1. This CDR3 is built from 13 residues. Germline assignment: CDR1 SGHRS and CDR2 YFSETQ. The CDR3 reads CASSSTGVHGYTF. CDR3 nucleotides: TGTGCCAGCAGCTCTACAGGGGTACATGGCTACACCTTC. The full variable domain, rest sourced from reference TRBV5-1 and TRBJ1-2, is KAGVTQTPRYLIKTRGQQVTLSCSPISGHRSVSWYQQTPGQGLQFLFEYFSETQRNKGNFPGRFSGRQFSNSRSEMNVSTLELGDSALYLCASSSTGVHGYTFGSGTRLTVV.

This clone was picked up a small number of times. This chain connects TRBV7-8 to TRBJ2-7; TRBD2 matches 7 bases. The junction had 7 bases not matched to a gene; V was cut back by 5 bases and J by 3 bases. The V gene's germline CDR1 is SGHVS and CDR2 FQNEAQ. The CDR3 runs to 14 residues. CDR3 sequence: CASSLPTSSYEQYF. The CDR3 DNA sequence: TGTGCCAGCAGCCTTCCGACTAGCAGCTACGAGCAGTACTTC.

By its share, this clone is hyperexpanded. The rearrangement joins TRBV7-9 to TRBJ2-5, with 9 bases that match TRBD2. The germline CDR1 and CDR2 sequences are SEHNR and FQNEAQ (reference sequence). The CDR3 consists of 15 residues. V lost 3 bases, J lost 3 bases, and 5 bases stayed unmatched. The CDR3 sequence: CASSFPLAGKETQYF. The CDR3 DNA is TGTGCCAGCAGCTTCCCACTAGCGGGTAAAGAGACCCAGTACTTC.

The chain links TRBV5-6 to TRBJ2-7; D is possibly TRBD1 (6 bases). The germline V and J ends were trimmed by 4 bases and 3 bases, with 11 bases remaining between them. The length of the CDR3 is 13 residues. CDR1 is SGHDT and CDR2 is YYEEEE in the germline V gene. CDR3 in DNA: TGTGCCAGCAGCCAGGGGATTAGCTACGAGCAGTACTTC. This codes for CASSQGISYEQYF.

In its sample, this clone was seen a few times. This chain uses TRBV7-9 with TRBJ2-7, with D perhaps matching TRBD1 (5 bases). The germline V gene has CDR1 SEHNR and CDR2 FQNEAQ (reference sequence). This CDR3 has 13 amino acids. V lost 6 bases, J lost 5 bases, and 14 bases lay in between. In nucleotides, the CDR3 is TGTGCCAGCAGATCGGCCAGGGTCCACGAGCAGTACTTC. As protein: CASRSARVHEQYF.

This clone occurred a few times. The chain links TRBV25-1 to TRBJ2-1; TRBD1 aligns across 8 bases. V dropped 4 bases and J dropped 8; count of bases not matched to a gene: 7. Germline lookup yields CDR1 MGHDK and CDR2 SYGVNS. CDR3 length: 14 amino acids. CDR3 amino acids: CASSGGRGRDEQFF. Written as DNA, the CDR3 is TGTGCCAGCAGTGGCGGCAGGGGGCGGGATGAGCAGTTCTTC.

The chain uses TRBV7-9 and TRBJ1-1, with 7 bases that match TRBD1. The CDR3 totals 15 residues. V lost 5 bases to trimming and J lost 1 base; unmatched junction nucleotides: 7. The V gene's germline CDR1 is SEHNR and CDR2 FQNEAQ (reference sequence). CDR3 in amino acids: CASSPPGTANTEAFF. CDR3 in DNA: TGTGCCAGCAGCCCCCCCGGGACAGCGAACACTGAAGCTTTCTTT.

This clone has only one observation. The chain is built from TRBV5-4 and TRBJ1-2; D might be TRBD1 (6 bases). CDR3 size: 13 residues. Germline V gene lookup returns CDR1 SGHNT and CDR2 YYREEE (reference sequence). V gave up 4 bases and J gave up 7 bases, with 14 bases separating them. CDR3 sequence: CASSLTGTGGYTF. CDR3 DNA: TGTGCCAGCAGCCTAACAGGGACGGGTGGCTACACCTTC.

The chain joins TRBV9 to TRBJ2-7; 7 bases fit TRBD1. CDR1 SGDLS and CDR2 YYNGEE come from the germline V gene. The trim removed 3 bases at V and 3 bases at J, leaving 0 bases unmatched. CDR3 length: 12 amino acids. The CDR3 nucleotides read TGTGCCAGCAGCGGGGACAGCTACGAGCAGTACTTC. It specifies CASSGDSYEQYF.

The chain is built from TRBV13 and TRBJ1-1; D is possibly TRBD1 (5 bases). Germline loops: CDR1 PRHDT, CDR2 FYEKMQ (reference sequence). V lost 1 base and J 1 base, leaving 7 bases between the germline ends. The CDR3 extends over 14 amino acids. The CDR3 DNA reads TGTGCCAGCAGCTTAGTGGGGCAGAACACTGAAGCTTTCTTT. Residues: CASSLVGQNTEAFF.

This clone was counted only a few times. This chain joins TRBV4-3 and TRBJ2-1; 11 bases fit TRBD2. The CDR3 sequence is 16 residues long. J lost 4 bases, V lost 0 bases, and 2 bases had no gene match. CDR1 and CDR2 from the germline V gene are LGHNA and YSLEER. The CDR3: CASSQDPSGGYNEQFF. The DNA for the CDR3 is TGCGCCAGCAGCCAAGACCCTAGCGGGGGGTACAATGAGCAGTTCTTC.

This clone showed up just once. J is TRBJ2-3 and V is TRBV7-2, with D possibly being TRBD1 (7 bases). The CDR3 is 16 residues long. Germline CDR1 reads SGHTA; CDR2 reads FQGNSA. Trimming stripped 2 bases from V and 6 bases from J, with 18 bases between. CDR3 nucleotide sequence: TGTGCCAGCAGCTTATATGGAGGGGGCACAGGTGATACGCAGTATTTT. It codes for CASSLYGGGTGDTQYF.

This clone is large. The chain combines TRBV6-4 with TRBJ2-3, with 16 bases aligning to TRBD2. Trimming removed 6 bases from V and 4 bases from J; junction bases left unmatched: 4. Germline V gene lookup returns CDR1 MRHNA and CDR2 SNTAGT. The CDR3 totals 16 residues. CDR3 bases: TGTGCCAGCAGCCTGGGACTAGCGGGGGGGTCAGATACGCAGTATTTT. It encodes CASSLGLAGGSDTQYF.

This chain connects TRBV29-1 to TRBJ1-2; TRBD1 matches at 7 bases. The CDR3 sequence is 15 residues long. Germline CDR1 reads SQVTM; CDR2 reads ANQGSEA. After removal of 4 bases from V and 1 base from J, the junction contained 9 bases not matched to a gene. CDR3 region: CSVVGGGQINYGYTF. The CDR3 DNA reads TGCAGCGTTGTCGGAGGGGGACAGATTAACTATGGCTACACCTTC. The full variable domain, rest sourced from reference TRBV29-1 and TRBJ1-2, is SAVISQKPSRDICQRGTSLTIQCQVDSQVTMMFWYRQQPGQSLTLIATANQGSEATYESGFVIDKFPISRPNLTFSTLTVSNMSPEDSSIYLCSVVGGGQINYGYTFGSGTRLTVV.

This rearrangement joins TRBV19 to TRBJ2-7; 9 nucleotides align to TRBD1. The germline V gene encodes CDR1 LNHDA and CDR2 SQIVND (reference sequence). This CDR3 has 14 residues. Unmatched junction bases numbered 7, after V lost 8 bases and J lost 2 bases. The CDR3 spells CASSEGTGTYEQYF. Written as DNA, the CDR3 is TGTGCCAGTTCCGAAGGGACAGGGACCTACGAGCAGTACTTC.

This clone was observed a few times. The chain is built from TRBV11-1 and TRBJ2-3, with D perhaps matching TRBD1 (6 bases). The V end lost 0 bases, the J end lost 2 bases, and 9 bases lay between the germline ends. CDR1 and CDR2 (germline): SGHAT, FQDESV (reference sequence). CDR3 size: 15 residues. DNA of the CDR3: TGTGCCAGCAGCTTAGCAGCAGGGGACACAGATACGCAGTATTTT. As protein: CASSLAAGDTDTQYF.

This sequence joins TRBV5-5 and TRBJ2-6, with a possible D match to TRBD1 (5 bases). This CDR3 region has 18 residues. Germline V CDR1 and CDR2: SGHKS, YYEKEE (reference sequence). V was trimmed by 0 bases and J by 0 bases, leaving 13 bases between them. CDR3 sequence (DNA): TGTGCCAGCAGCTTGGCCGCCAGGGTGATCTCTGGGGCCAACGTCCTGACTTTC. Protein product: CASSLAARVISGANVLTF.

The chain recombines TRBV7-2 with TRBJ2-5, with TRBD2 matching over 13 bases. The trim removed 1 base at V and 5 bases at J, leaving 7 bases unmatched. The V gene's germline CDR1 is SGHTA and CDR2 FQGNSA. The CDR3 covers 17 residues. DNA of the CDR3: TGTGCCAGCAGCTTAGGCCTACTAGCGGGGGGGCGGGAGACCCAGTACTTC. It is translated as CASSLGLLAGGRETQYF.

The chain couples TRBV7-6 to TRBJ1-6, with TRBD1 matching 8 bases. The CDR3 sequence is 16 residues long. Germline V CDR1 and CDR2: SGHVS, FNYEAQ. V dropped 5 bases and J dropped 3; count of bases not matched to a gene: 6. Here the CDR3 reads CASSHGQGSYNSPLHF. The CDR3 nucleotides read TGTGCCAGCAGCCACGGACAGGGTAGCTATAATTCACCCCTCCACTTT. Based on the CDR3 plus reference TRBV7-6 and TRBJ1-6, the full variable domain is GAGVSQSPRYKVTKRGQDVALRCDPISGHVSLYWYRQALGQGPEFLTYFNYEAQQDKSGLPNDRFSAERPEGSISTLTIQRTEQRDSAMYRCASSHGQGSYNSPLHFGNGTRLTVT.

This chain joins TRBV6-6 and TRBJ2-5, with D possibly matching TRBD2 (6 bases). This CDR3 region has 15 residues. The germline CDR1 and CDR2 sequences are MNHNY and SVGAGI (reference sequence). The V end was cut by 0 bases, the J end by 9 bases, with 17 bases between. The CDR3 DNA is TGTGCCAGCAGTTACTCGAAAGTTAGCGGAAAGCCCCAGTACTTC. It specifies CASSYSKVSGKPQYF.

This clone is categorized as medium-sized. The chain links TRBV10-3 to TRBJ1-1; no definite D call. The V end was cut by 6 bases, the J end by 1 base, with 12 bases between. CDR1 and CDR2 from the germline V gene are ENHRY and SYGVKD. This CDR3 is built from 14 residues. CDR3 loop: CAIRDSPQNTEAFF. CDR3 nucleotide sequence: TGTGCCATCAGAGACTCCCCACAGAACACTGAAGCTTTCTTT.

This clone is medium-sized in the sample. CDR3 DNA: TGTGCCAGCAGCCCCCCGGGACAGGGAAACACTGAAGCTTTCTTT. Encoded protein: CASSPPGQGNTEAFF. The chain recombines TRBV9 with TRBJ1-1; 9 nucleotides line up with TRBD1. The CDR3 loop spans 15 amino acids. Germline V gene data show CDR1 as SGDLS and CDR2 as YYNGEE. V shed 4 bases, J shed 2 bases, and the junction held 6 bases outside the gene matches.

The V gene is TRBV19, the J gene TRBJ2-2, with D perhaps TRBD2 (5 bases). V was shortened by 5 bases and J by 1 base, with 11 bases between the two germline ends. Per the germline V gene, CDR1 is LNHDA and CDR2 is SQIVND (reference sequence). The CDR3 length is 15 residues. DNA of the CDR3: TGTGCCAGTAGTGCGGGTAATCTGAACACCGGGGAGCTGTTTTTT. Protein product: CASSAGNLNTGELFF.

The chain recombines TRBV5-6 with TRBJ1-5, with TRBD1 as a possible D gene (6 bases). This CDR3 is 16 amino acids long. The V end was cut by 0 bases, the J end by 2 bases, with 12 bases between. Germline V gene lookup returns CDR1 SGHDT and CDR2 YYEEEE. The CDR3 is CASSLGGRGGNQPQHF. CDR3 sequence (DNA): TGTGCCAGCAGCTTGGGGGGGCGAGGGGGCAATCAGCCCCAGCATTTT.

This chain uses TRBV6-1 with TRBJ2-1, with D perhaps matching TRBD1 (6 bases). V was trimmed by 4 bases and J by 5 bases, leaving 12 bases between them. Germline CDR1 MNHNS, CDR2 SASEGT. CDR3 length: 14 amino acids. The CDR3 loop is CASSAQGHHNEQFF. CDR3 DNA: TGTGCCAGCAGTGCCCAGGGGCACCACAATGAGCAGTTCTTC.

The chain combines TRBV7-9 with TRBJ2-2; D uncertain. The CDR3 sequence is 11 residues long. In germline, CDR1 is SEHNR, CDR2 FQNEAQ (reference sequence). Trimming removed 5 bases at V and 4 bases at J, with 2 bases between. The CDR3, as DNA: TGTGCCAGCAGCCGCACCGGGGAGCTGTTTTTT. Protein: CASSRTGELFF.

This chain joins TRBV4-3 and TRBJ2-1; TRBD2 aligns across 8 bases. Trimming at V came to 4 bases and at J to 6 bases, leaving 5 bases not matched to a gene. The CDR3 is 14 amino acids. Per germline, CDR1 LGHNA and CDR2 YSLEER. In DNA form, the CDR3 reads TGCGCCAGCAGCCGATACGGGGGGGCCAATGAGCAGTTCTTC. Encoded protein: CASSRYGGANEQFF.

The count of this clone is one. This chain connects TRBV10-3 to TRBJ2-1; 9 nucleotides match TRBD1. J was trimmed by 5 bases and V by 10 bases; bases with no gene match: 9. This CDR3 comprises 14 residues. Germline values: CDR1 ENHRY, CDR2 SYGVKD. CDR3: CASYPGQGDNEQFF. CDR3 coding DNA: TGTGCCAGCTATCCGGGACAGGGTGACAATGAGCAGTTCTTC.

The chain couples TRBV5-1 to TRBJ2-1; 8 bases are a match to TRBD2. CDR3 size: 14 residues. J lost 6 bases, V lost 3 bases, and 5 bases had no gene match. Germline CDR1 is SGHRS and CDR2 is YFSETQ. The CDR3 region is CASSWSGGGNEQFF. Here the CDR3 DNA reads TGCGCCAGCAGCTGGAGCGGGGGTGGCAATGAGCAGTTCTTC.

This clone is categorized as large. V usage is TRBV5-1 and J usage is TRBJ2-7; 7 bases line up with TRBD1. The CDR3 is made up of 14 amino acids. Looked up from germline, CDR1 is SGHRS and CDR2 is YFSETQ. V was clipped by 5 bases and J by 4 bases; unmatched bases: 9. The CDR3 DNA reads TGCGCCAGCAGAGCGGACACAGGGGATTACGAGCAGTACTTC. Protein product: CASRADTGDYEQYF.

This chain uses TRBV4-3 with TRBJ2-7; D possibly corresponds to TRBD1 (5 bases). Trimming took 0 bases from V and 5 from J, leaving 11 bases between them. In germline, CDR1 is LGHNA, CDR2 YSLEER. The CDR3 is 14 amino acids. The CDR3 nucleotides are TGCGCCAGCAGCCAAGAGTCCAGGGCCGACGAGCAGTACTTC. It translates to CASSQESRADEQYF.

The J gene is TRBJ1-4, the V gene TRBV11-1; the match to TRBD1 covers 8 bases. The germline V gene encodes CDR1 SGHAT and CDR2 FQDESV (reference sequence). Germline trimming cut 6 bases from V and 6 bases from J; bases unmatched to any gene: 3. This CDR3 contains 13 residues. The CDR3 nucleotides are TGTGCCAGCAGTGGGACAGGTGATGAAAAACTGTTTTTT. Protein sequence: CASSGTGDEKLFF.